Listed below are T cell receptor beta chains from one sample, sequenced in a study of blood T cell repertoires in COVID-19. Sequencing used immunoSEQ multiplex PCR; TCRdb keeps in-frame clones, though not all of them. Of over 150,000 clones in the sample, over 70% are singletons; the top ten hold about 7%. The specimen sequenced was peripheral blood. The source of these receptors is a woman in her 40s with COVID-19, enrolled during active disease. The CDR3 runs from the conserved cysteine through the conserved F or W. A D gene is named only where the DNA matches it firmly. Only some rows state a clone size, as once, few, many or a class for expanded clones.

v_call: TRBV19; d_call: -; j_call: TRBJ1-1; cdr3_length: 15; clone_size: -; cdr3_aa: CASSLSLWTGTEAFF; cdr3_nt: TGTGCCAGTAGTCTTTCGCTCTGGACGGGAACTGAAGCTTTCTTT
v_call: TRBV27; d_call: TRBD2; j_call: TRBJ2-7; cdr3_length: 14; clone_size: -; cdr3_aa: CASNPSGRLHEQYF; cdr3_nt: TGTGCCAGCAATCCTAGCGGGCGTCTCCACGAGCAGTACTTC
v_call: TRBV6-5; d_call: TRBD2; j_call: TRBJ2-7; cdr3_length: 13; clone_size: -; cdr3_aa: CASSPPGGREQYF; cdr3_nt: TGTGCCAGCAGTCCACCGGGGGGGCGAGAGCAGTACTTC
v_call: TRBV10-1; d_call: -; j_call: TRBJ1-2; cdr3_length: 13; clone_size: -; cdr3_aa: CASSEDSYYGYTF; cdr3_nt: TGCGCCAGCAGTGAGGACAGCTACTATGGCTACACCTTC
v_call: TRBV6-5; d_call: TRBD1; j_call: TRBJ2-1; cdr3_length: 13; clone_size: -; cdr3_aa: CASSQDRAGEQFF; cdr3_nt: TGTGCCAGCAGTCAGGACAGGGCGGGTGAGCAGTTCTTC
v_call: TRBV6-1; d_call: TRBD1; j_call: TRBJ1-5; cdr3_length: 14; clone_size: -; cdr3_aa: CASSDGQGAQPQHF; cdr3_nt: TGTGCCAGCAGTGATGGACAGGGGGCTCAGCCCCAGCATTTT
v_call: TRBV19; d_call: -; j_call: TRBJ1-1; cdr3_length: 12; clone_size: once; cdr3_aa: CASRTGMAEAFF; cdr3_nt: TGTGCCAGTAGAACAGGGATGGCTGAAGCTTTCTTT
v_call: TRBV14; d_call: -; j_call: TRBJ1-1; cdr3_length: 15; clone_size: -; cdr3_aa: CASSQYRVLSSEAFF; cdr3_nt: TGTGCCAGCAGCCAATACAGGGTTCTGAGCTCTGAAGCTTTCTTT
v_call: TRBV5-1; d_call: -; j_call: TRBJ1-2; cdr3_length: 12; clone_size: once; cdr3_aa: CASSVNNYGYTF; cdr3_nt: TGCGCCAGCAGCGTCAATAACTATGGCTACACCTTC
v_call: TRBV27; d_call: -; j_call: TRBJ2-7; cdr3_length: 15; clone_size: -; cdr3_aa: CASSWAPGRYYEQYF; cdr3_nt: TGTGCCAGCAGTTGGGCCCCCGGCAGGTACTACGAGCAGTACTTC
v_call: TRBV28; d_call: -; j_call: TRBJ1-2; cdr3_length: 17; clone_size: -; cdr3_aa: CASSLWGAPAGAYGYTF; cdr3_nt: TGTGCCAGCAGTTTATGGGGGGCGCCGGCGGGCGCCTATGGCTACACCTTC
v_call: TRBV14; d_call: -; j_call: TRBJ1-1; cdr3_length: 14; clone_size: -; cdr3_aa: CASSHRGGNTEAFF; cdr3_nt: TGTGCCAGCAGCCACAGGGGCGGGAACACTGAAGCTTTCTTT
v_call: TRBV4-2; d_call: TRBD2; j_call: TRBJ2-7; cdr3_length: 16; clone_size: -; cdr3_aa: CASSQERGLAFYEQYF; cdr3_nt: TGTGCCAGCAGCCAAGAACGGGGACTAGCGTTCTACGAGCAGTACTTC
v_call: TRBV15; d_call: TRBD1; j_call: TRBJ1-5; cdr3_length: 14; clone_size: -; cdr3_aa: CATSRDRVGQPQHF; cdr3_nt: TGTGCCACCAGCAGGGACAGGGTGGGTCAGCCCCAGCATTTT
v_call: TRBV5-5; d_call: -; j_call: TRBJ1-2; cdr3_length: 12; clone_size: -; cdr3_aa: CASSSGFYGYTF; cdr3_nt: TGTGCCAGCAGCTCGGGTTTCTATGGCTACACCTTC
v_call: TRBV11-2; d_call: -; j_call: TRBJ1-4; cdr3_length: 14; clone_size: -; cdr3_aa: CASSRQGRGEKLFF; cdr3_nt: TGTGCCAGCAGCCGTCAGGGAAGGGGTGAAAAACTGTTTTTT
v_call: TRBV21-1; d_call: -; j_call: TRBJ2-5; cdr3_length: 16; clone_size: -; cdr3_aa: CASSAQQGAWRETQYF; cdr3_nt: TGTGCCAGCAGCGCCCAGCAGGGGGCCTGGAGGGAGACCCAGTACTTC
v_call: TRBV5-1; d_call: TRBD2; j_call: TRBJ2-7; cdr3_length: 15; clone_size: -; cdr3_aa: CASSTGTSGTHEQYF; cdr3_nt: TGCGCCAGCAGCACCGGGACTAGCGGGACCCACGAGCAGTACTTC
v_call: TRBV6-5; d_call: -; j_call: TRBJ2-3; cdr3_length: 15; clone_size: once; cdr3_aa: CASKRGTGEADTQYF; cdr3_nt: TGTGCCAGCAAAAGGGGAACAGGCGAGGCAGATACGCAGTATTTT
v_call: TRBV9; d_call: -; j_call: TRBJ2-1; cdr3_length: 15; clone_size: -; cdr3_aa: CASSVGQAPNNEQFF; cdr3_nt: TGTGCCAGCAGCGTAGGACAGGCCCCTAACAATGAGCAGTTCTTC
v_call: TRBV11-1; d_call: TRBD2; j_call: TRBJ2-7; cdr3_length: 15; clone_size: -; cdr3_aa: CASSLVRGRVYEQYF; cdr3_nt: TGTGCCAGCAGCTTAGTACGCGGGAGGGTCTACGAGCAGTACTTC
v_call: TRBV5-5; d_call: -; j_call: TRBJ1-3; cdr3_length: 15; clone_size: -; cdr3_aa: CASRAREYSGNTIYF; cdr3_nt: TGTGCCAGCAGAGCCAGGGAATACTCTGGAAACACCATATATTTT
v_call: TRBV28; d_call: -; j_call: TRBJ2-2; cdr3_length: 14; clone_size: -; cdr3_aa: CASSSVQFPGELFF; cdr3_nt: TGTGCCAGCAGTTCCGTACAGTTTCCCGGGGAGCTGTTTTTT
v_call: TRBV18; d_call: TRBD1; j_call: TRBJ1-2; cdr3_length: 15; clone_size: -; cdr3_aa: CASSPVLQGNYGYTF; cdr3_nt: TGTGCCAGCTCACCAGTCCTACAGGGGAACTATGGCTACACCTTC
v_call: TRBV6-6; d_call: -; j_call: TRBJ1-6; cdr3_length: 16; clone_size: -; cdr3_aa: CASRPSLSANNSPLHF; cdr3_nt: TGTGCCAGCAGGCCAAGCCTCTCAGCGAATAATTCACCCCTCCACTTT
v_call: TRBV5-6; d_call: TRBD1; j_call: TRBJ1-2; cdr3_length: 14; clone_size: -; cdr3_aa: CASSLDGTAYGYTF; cdr3_nt: TGTGCCAGCAGCCTGGACGGGACAGCCTATGGCTACACCTTC
v_call: TRBV29-1; d_call: -; j_call: TRBJ1-1; cdr3_length: 13; clone_size: once; cdr3_aa: CSVRIYRAAEAFF; cdr3_nt: TGCAGCGTTCGAATCTACAGGGCGGCTGAAGCTTTCTTT
v_call: TRBV2; d_call: TRBD2; j_call: TRBJ2-2; cdr3_length: 16; clone_size: -; cdr3_aa: CASSPPGGAGTGELFF; cdr3_nt: TGTGCCAGCAGTCCCCCGGGAGGGGCCGGCACCGGGGAGCTGTTTTTT
v_call: TRBV19; d_call: -; j_call: TRBJ2-3; cdr3_length: 16; clone_size: -; cdr3_aa: CASSPGGELGTDTQYF; cdr3_nt: TGTGCCAGTAGTCCTGGAGGGGAGCTCGGGACAGATACGCAGTATTTT
v_call: TRBV5-1; d_call: -; j_call: TRBJ1-2; cdr3_length: 11; clone_size: -; cdr3_aa: CASSLGQGYTF; cdr3_nt: TGCGCCAGCAGCTTGGGACAGGGCTACACCTTC
v_call: TRBV6-5; d_call: TRBD1; j_call: TRBJ1-2; cdr3_length: 15; clone_size: -; cdr3_aa: CASSSRATGWGGYTF; cdr3_nt: TGTGCCAGCAGTTCACGTGCGACAGGGTGGGGAGGCTACACCTTC
v_call: TRBV6-5; d_call: TRBD1; j_call: TRBJ1-3; cdr3_length: 16; clone_size: -; cdr3_aa: CASSYAPTGGGNTIYF; cdr3_nt: TGTGCCAGCAGTTACGCCCCCACAGGGGGCGGAAACACCATATATTTT
v_call: TRBV28; d_call: -; j_call: TRBJ1-3; cdr3_length: 16; clone_size: few; cdr3_aa: CASSLSSVFSGNTIYF; cdr3_nt: TGTGCCAGCAGTTTATCCTCGGTATTCTCTGGAAACACCATATATTTT
v_call: TRBV28; d_call: -; j_call: TRBJ1-3; cdr3_length: 15; clone_size: -; cdr3_aa: CASSRTVLSGNTIYF; cdr3_nt: TGTGCCAGCAGCCGCACGGTTCTTTCTGGAAACACCATATATTTT
v_call: TRBV11-3; d_call: -; j_call: TRBJ2-3; cdr3_length: 13; clone_size: -; cdr3_aa: CASSLGRQGTQYF; cdr3_nt: TGTGCCAGCAGCTTAGGACGTCAGGGTACGCAGTATTTT
v_call: TRBV3-1/TRBV3-2; d_call: -; j_call: TRBJ2-2; cdr3_length: 15; clone_size: -; cdr3_aa: CASSRQAANTGELFF; cdr3_nt: TGTGCCAGCAGCCGACAGGCCGCGAACACCGGGGAGCTGTTTTTT
v_call: TRBV5-5; d_call: -; j_call: TRBJ2-7; cdr3_length: 15; clone_size: -; cdr3_aa: CASSLSDTFSYEQYF; cdr3_nt: TGTGCCAGCAGCTTGTCGGACACCTTCTCCTACGAGCAGTACTTC
v_call: TRBV9; d_call: TRBD2; j_call: TRBJ2-7; cdr3_length: 15; clone_size: -; cdr3_aa: CASSPRQRGPYEQYF; cdr3_nt: TGTGCCAGCAGCCCCCGTCAGCGGGGACCTTACGAGCAGTACTTC
v_call: TRBV7-9; d_call: -; j_call: TRBJ1-5; cdr3_length: 16; clone_size: -; cdr3_aa: CASSLSGDRKNQPQHF; cdr3_nt: TGTGCCAGCAGCTTATCGGGTGACAGGAAAAATCAGCCCCAGCATTTT
v_call: TRBV6-6; d_call: -; j_call: TRBJ2-3; cdr3_length: 13; clone_size: once; cdr3_aa: CASSFLRADTQYF; cdr3_nt: TGTGCCAGCAGCTTTCTCAGGGCAGATACGCAGTATTTT
v_call: TRBV27; d_call: TRBD1; j_call: TRBJ2-7; cdr3_length: 17; clone_size: -; cdr3_aa: CASSFWTGAHGAPRRYF; cdr3_nt: TGTGCCAGCAGTTTTTGGACAGGCGCCCATGGTGCCCCTCGGCGGTACTTC
v_call: TRBV27; d_call: TRBD1; j_call: TRBJ1-5; cdr3_length: 14; clone_size: few; cdr3_aa: CASSFTGAAQPQHF; cdr3_nt: TGTGCCAGCAGTTTTACAGGGGCAGCTCAGCCCCAGCATTTT
v_call: TRBV18; d_call: TRBD2; j_call: TRBJ2-7; cdr3_length: 16; clone_size: few; cdr3_aa: CASSPRDIAGGPAQYF; cdr3_nt: TGTGCCAGCTCACCTCGGGACATTGCGGGAGGGCCAGCGCAGTACTTC
v_call: TRBV7-8; d_call: -; j_call: TRBJ2-3; cdr3_length: 16; clone_size: -; cdr3_aa: CASSLLPSGRADTQYF; cdr3_nt: TGTGCCAGCAGCCTCCTCCCCAGCGGTAGGGCAGATACGCAGTATTTT
v_call: TRBV4-1; d_call: -; j_call: TRBJ2-1; cdr3_length: 11; clone_size: -; cdr3_aa: CASSQVSEQFF; cdr3_nt: TGCGCCAGCAGCCAAGTAAGTGAGCAATTCTTC
v_call: TRBV19; d_call: -; j_call: TRBJ1-1; cdr3_length: 17; clone_size: -; cdr3_aa: CASNRKTASEMNTEAFF; cdr3_nt: TGTGCCAGTAATCGAAAGACAGCCTCTGAGATGAACACTGAAGCTTTCTTT
v_call: TRBV25-1; d_call: TRBD1; j_call: TRBJ1-1; cdr3_length: 15; clone_size: -; cdr3_aa: CASSPRTGILTGAFF; cdr3_nt: TGTGCCAGCAGTCCCCGGACAGGGATCCTCACTGGAGCTTTCTTT
v_call: TRBV10-3; d_call: TRBD1; j_call: TRBJ1-2; cdr3_length: 13; clone_size: -; cdr3_aa: CAISESDRDGYTF; cdr3_nt: TGTGCCATCAGTGAGTCTGACAGGGATGGCTACACCTTC
v_call: TRBV19; d_call: TRBD1; j_call: TRBJ2-7; cdr3_length: 15; clone_size: once; cdr3_aa: CASSSRDRVVHEQYF; cdr3_nt: TGTGCCAGTAGTAGCCGGGACAGGGTGGTACACGAGCAGTACTTC
v_call: TRBV12-3/TRBV12-4; d_call: -; j_call: TRBJ1-6; cdr3_length: 12; clone_size: -; cdr3_aa: CASGSGFSPLHF; cdr3_nt: TGTGCCAGCGGATCGGGGTTTTCACCCCTCCACTTT
v_call: TRBV2; d_call: TRBD2; j_call: TRBJ2-1; cdr3_length: 15; clone_size: -; cdr3_aa: CASSESLAAYNEQFF; cdr3_nt: TGTGCCAGCAGTGAATCCCTAGCGGCGTACAATGAGCAGTTCTTC
v_call: TRBV12-3/TRBV12-4; d_call: -; j_call: TRBJ1-5; cdr3_length: 12; clone_size: few; cdr3_aa: CASTQVGQPQHF; cdr3_nt: TGTGCCAGCACCCAGGTCGGACAGCCCCAGCATTTT
v_call: TRBV12-3/TRBV12-4; d_call: TRBD2; j_call: TRBJ2-5; cdr3_length: 13; clone_size: once; cdr3_aa: CASSRTSLETQYF; cdr3_nt: TGTGCCAGCAGTCGGACTAGCTTGGAGACCCAGTACTTC
v_call: TRBV7-3; d_call: TRBD1; j_call: TRBJ1-2; cdr3_length: 16; clone_size: -; cdr3_aa: CASSLTGRQGDYGYTF; cdr3_nt: TGTGCCAGCAGCTTAACGGGGAGACAGGGAGACTATGGCTACACCTTC
v_call: TRBV10-1; d_call: -; j_call: TRBJ2-3; cdr3_length: 16; clone_size: -; cdr3_aa: CASSGPGLAGTDTQYF; cdr3_nt: TGCGCCAGCAGCGGCCCGGGACTGGCAGGCACAGATACGCAGTATTTT